This T cell receptor beta chain originates from a study of OX40 agonist ivuxolimab in advanced cancers. Study information: Males comprised approximately 84% of the group, whose mean age was approximately 60 years (range 23 to 79). General study findings and limits: Part of the nonresponder group also had normalized T-cell clonal expansion that was low.

To note about this clone: What it binds is not known.

Trimming shortened V by 0 bases and J by 7 bases, and 21 bases separated the two germline ends. The CDR3 extends over 18 amino acids. Germline V gene lookup returns CDR1 LGHNA and CDR2 YSLEER. Method: immunoSEQ multiplex PCR; TCRdb's copy keeps in-frame clones and lacks some. The sample contains some 66,000 clones, approximately 90% of which appear only once. The V call is TRBV4-3, the J call TRBJ1-4, with a weak D call TRBD1 (5 bases). This clonotype was obtained from an adult with an advanced solid tumor such as melanoma, head and neck, liver or kidney cancer. Sequencing used CD4+ or CD8+ T cells sorted from blood, obtained in a trial of the OX40 agonist ivuxolimab. The CDR3 is CASSQDLRGELDPEKLFF. The CDR3 DNA follows: TGCGCCAGCAGCCAAGATTTGAGAGGGGAGCTGGATCCTGAAAAACTGTTTTTT.